This entry describes one TCR beta chain. Its specificity is unknown. The data belong to a study of T cells in narcolepsy. Study-wide background: Patients with NT1 or NT2 and healthy control donors were enrolled. Study results and caveats: Autoreactive clone sequences were missing from some blood memory CD4+ repertoires. HCRT-specific and TRIB2-specific autoreactive clonotypes appeared among same-patient CSF and blood CD4+ clonotypes. Autoreactive clonotypes reportedly recurred in blood of same and different patients, not controls.

Using immunoSEQ multiplex PCR, the repertoire was profiled, and TCRdb retains in-frame clones only, with some absent. The sample holds about 40,000 clones, around 89% seen once. Germline CDR1 SQVTM, CDR2 ANQGSEA. V lost 2 bases and J 10 bases, leaving 17 bases between the germline ends. The CDR3 has 13 residues. The sample taken for sequencing was CD45RA- memory CD4+ T cells from PBMCs. J is TRBJ1-1 and V is TRBV29-1, with TRBD1 as a possible D gene (5 bases). This TCR was sampled from a human donor with narcolepsy. CDR3 sequence (DNA): TGCAGCGTTGAACAAAGCATTGGGACCGGAGCTTTCTTT. This translates into CSVEQSIGTGAFF.